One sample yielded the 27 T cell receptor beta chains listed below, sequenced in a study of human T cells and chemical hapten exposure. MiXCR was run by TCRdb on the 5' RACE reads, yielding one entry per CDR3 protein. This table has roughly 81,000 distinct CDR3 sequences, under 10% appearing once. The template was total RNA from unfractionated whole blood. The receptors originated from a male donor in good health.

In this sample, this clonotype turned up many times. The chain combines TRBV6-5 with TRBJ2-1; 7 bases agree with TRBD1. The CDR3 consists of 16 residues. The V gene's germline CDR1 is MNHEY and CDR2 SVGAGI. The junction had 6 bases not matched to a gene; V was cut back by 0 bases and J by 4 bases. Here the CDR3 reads CASSYSSRDSYNEQFF. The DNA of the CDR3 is TGTGCCAGCAGTTACTCGAGCCGGGACAGTTACAATGAGCAGTTCTTC.

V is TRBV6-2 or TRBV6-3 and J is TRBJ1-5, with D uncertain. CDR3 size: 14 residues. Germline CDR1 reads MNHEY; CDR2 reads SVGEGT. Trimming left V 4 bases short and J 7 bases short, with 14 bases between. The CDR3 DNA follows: TGTGCCAGCAGTTCTCACCGCGGGGAACAGCCCCAGCATTTT. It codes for CASSSHRGEQPQHF.

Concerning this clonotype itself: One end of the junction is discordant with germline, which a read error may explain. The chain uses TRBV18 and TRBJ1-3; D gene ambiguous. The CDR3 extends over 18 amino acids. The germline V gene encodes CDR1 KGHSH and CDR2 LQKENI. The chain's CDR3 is CTSSSKMVVPGTGNTIYF. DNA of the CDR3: TGTACCAGCTCATCGAAAATGGTCGTCCCTGGGACTGGAAACACCATATATTTT.

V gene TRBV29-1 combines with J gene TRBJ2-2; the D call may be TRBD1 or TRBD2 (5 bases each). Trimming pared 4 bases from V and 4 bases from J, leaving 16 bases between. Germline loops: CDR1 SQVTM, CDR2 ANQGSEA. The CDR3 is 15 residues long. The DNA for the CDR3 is TGCAGCGTTGTTTTGGGGGAGTCGGGCACCGGGGAGCTGTTTTTT. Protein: CSVVLGESGTGELFF.

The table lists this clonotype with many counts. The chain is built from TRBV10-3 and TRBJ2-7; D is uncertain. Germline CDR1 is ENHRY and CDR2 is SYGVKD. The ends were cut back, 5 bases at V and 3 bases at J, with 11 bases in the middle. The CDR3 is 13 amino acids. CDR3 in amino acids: CAISPGASYEQYF. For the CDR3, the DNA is TGTGCCATCAGTCCCGGCGCCAGCTACGAGCAGTACTTC.

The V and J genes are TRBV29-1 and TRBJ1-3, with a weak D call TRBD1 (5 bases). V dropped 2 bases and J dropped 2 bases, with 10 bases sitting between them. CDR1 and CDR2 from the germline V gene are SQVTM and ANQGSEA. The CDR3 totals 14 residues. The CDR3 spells CSVEQGAAGNTIYF. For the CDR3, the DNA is TGCAGCGTTGAACAGGGAGCTGCTGGAAACACCATATATTTT.

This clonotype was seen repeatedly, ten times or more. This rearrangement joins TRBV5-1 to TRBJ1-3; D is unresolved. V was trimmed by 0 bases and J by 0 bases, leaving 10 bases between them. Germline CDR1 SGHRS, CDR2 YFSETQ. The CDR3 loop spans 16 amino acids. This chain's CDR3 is CASSLEPPDSGNTIYF. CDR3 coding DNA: TGCGCCAGCAGCTTGGAGCCACCGGACTCTGGAAACACCATATATTTT.

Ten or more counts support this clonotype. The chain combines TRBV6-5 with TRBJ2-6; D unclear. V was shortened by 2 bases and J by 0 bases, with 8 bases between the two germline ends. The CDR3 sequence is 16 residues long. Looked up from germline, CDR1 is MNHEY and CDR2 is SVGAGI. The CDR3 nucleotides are TGTGCCAGCAGTTACGTACCCCGCTCTGGGGCCAACGTCCTGACTTTC. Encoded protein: CASSYVPRSGANVLTF.

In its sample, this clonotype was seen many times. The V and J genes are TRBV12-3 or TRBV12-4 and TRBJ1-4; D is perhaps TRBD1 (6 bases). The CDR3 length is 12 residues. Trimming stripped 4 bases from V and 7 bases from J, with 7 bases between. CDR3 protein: CASSYRVEKLFF. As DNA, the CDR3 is TGTGCCAGCAGTTACAGGGTTGAAAAACTGTTTTTT.

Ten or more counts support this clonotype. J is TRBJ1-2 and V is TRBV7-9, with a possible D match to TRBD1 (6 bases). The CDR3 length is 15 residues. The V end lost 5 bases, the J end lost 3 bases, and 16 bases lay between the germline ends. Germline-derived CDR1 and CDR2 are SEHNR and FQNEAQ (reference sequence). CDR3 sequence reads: CASSTRQERDYGYTF. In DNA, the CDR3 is TGTGCCAGCAGCACACGACAGGAAAGGGACTATGGCTACACCTTC.

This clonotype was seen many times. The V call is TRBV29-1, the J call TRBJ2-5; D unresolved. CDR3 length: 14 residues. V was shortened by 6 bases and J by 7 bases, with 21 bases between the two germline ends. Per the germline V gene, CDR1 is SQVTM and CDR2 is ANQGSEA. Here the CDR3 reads CSVPLDHSLGTQYF. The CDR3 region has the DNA TGCAGCGTCCCTTTGGACCACAGCCTAGGGACCCAGTACTTC.

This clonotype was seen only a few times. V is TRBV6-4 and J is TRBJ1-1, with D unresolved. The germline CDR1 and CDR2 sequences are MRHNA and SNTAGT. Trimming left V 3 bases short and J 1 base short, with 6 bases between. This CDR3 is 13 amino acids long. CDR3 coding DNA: TGTGCCAGCAGTGAGTCGGAGAACACTGAAGCTTTCTTT. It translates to CASSESENTEAFF.

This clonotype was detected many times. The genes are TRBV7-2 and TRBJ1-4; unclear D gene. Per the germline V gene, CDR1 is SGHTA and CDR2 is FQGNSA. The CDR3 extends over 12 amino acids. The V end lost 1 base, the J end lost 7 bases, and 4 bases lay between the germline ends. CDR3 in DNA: TGTGCCAGCAGCTTAGACAGTGAAAAACTGTTTTTT. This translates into CASSLDSEKLFF.

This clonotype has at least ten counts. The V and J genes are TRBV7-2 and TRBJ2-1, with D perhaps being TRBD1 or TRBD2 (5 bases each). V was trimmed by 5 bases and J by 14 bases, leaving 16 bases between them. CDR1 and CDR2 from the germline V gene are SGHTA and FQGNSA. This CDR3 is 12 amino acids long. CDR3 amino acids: CASSPRGKVEFF. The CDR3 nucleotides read TGTGCCAGCAGCCCCCGGGGCAAAGTGGAGTTCTTC.

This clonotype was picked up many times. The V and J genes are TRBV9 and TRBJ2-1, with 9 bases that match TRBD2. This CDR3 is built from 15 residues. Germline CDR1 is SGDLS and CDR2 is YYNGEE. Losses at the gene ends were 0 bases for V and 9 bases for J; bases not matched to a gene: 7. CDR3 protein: CASSVGLAGFSEQFF. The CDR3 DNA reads TGTGCCAGCAGCGTAGGGCTAGCGGGGTTCTCTGAGCAGTTCTTC.

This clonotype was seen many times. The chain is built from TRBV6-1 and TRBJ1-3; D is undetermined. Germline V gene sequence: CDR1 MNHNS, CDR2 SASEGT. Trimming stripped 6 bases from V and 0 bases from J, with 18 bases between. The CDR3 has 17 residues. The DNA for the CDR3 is TGTGCCAGCAGCACTCGGTTCAACAGAAACTCTGGAAACACCATATATTTT. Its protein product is CASSTRFNRNSGNTIYF.

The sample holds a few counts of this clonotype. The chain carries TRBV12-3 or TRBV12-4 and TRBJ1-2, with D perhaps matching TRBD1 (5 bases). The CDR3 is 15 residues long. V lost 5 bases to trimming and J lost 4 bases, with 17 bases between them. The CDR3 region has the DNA TGTGCCAGCAGTCCTCTCGCCGGAGGGACCTATGGCTACACCTTC. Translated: CASSPLAGGTYGYTF.

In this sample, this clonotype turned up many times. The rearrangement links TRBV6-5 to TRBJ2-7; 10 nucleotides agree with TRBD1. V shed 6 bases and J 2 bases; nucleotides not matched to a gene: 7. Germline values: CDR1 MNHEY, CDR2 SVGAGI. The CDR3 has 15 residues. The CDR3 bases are TGTGCCAGCAGCTCTGGGACAGGGGACCCCTACGAGCAGTACTTC. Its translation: CASSSGTGDPYEQYF.

CDR3 bases: TGTGCCAGCTTAGACAGGCAGGGAAACACTGAAGCTTTCTTT. Translation gives CASLDRQGNTEAFF. The V gene is TRBV6-6, the J gene TRBJ1-1; weak D call: TRBD1 (6 bases). Looked up from germline, CDR1 is MNHNY and CDR2 is SVGAGI (reference sequence). The CDR3 runs to 14 residues. V was trimmed by 8 bases and J by 2 bases, leaving 15 bases between them.

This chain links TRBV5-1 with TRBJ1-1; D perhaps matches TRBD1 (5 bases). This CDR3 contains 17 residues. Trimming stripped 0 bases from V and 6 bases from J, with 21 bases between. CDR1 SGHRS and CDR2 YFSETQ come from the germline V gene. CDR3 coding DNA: TGCGCCAGCAGCTTGGTTGTTTTAGGGCAGGGCGTGGCTGAAGCTTTCTTT. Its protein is CASSLVVLGQGVAEAFF.

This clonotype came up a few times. The DNA for the CDR3 is TGTGCCAGCAGCGCGGGACAGGGTCTGATCAATGAGCAGTTCTTC. Protein: CASSAGQGLINEQFF. V is TRBV11-1 and J is TRBJ2-1; 9 bases are a match to TRBD1. V shed 5 bases and J 6 bases; nucleotides not matched to a gene: 8. This CDR3 contains 15 residues. Germline values: CDR1 SGHAT, CDR2 FQDESV (reference sequence).

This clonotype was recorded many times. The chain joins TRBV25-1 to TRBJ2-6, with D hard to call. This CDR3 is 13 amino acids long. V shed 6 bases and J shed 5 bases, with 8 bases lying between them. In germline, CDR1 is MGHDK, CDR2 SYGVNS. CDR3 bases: TGTGCCAGCAGGGCAGACTGGGCCAACGTCCTGACTTTC. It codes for CASRADWANVLTF.

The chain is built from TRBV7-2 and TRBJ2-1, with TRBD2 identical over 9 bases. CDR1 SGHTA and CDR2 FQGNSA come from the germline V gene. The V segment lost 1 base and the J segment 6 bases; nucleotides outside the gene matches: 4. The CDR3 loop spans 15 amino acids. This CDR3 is CASSLVSSGSNEQFF. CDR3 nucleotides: TGTGCCAGCAGCTTAGTTAGTAGCGGGAGCAATGAGCAGTTCTTC.

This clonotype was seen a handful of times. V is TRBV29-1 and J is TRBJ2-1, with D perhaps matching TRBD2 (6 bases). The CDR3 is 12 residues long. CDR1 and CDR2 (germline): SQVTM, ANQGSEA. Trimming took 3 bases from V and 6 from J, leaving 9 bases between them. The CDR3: CSVEDGSNEQFF. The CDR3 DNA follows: TGCAGCGTTGAGGACGGGAGCAATGAGCAGTTCTTC.

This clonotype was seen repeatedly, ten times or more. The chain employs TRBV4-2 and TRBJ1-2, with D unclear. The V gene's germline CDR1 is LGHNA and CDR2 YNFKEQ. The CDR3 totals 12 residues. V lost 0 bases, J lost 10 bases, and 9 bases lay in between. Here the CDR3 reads CASSQERQNYTF. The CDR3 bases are TGTGCCAGCAGCCAAGAGCGGCAAAACTACACCTTC.

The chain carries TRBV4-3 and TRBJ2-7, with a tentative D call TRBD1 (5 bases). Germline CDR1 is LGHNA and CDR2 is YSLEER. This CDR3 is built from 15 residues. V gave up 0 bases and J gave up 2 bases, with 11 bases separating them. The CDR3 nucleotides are TGCGCCAGCAGCCAAGATGGGCAGGGTACCTACGAGCAGTACTTC. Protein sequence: CASSQDGQGTYEQYF.

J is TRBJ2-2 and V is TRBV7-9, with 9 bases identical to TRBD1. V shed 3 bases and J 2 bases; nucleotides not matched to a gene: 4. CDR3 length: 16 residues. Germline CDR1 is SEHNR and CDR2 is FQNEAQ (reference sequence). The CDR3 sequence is CASSFPGQGNTGELFF. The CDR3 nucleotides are TGTGCCAGCAGCTTTCCGGGACAGGGCAACACCGGGGAGCTGTTTTTT.